These T cell receptor beta chains were read from a single sample in a study of regulatory T cells in long-lasting Graves disease. Using its own MiXCR run on the multiplex PCR reads, TCRdb lists one record per CDR3 protein. Among about 400,000 distinct CDR3 sequences, less than 20% were seen once, and the ten largest hold 22%. This specimen was peripheral blood mononuclear cells (PBMCs), taken at new diagnosis, from a patient treated with antithyroid drugs. The source is a female donor with Graves disease. Both conserved end residues are part of each CDR3. A D gene is named only where the DNA matches it firmly. Where a row states a size, it is once, few, many or the class of an expanded clone; other rows omit it.

j_call: TRBJ1-1; v_call: TRBV27; d_call: -; clone_size: many; cdr3_nt: TGTGCCAGCAGTCTCGCCAGGGGTTTGAACACTGAAGCTTTCTTT; cdr3_aa: CASSLARGLNTEAFF
j_call: TRBJ2-7; v_call: TRBV6-1; d_call: TRBD1; clone_size: many; cdr3_nt: TGTGCCAGCAGTGATGGGGGACAGCATTGGGAGCAGTACTTC; cdr3_aa: CASSDGGQHWEQYF
j_call: TRBJ1-1; v_call: TRBV16; d_call: -; clone_size: many; cdr3_nt: TGTGCCAGCAGCCAATCTGCCGTTGGTACTGAAGCTTTCTTT; cdr3_aa: CASSQSAVGTEAFF
j_call: TRBJ2-7; v_call: TRBV29-1; d_call: TRBD2; clone_size: few; cdr3_nt: TGCAGCGTTGCGACTAGCGGGTACTCCTACGAGCAGTACTTC; cdr3_aa: CSVATSGYSYEQYF
j_call: TRBJ1-2; v_call: TRBV7-2; d_call: -; clone_size: many; cdr3_nt: TGTGCCAGCAGCTCGTACAGTGGCTACACCTTC; cdr3_aa: CASSSYSGYTF
j_call: TRBJ2-4; v_call: TRBV20-1; d_call: TRBD1; clone_size: few; cdr3_nt: TGCAGTGCTAGCCGCGCGACAGGGGCCAAAAACATTCAGTACTTC; cdr3_aa: CSASRATGAKNIQYF
j_call: TRBJ2-1; v_call: TRBV6-2/TRBV6-3; d_call: -; clone_size: many; cdr3_nt: TGTGCCAGCAGTGAAGCAGGGCTAGGGTCGGATGAGCAGTTCTTC; cdr3_aa: CASSEAGLGSDEQFF
j_call: TRBJ1-1; v_call: TRBV27; d_call: -; clone_size: many; cdr3_nt: TGTGCCAGCAGAGATTTGATGGGGGCGGGGGGCACTGAAGCTTTCTTT; cdr3_aa: CASRDLMGAGGTEAFF
j_call: TRBJ2-7; v_call: TRBV6-6; d_call: TRBD1; clone_size: many; cdr3_nt: TGTGCCAGCAGTTACTCCAGGGGGCGAGTCTACTACGAGCAGTACTTC; cdr3_aa: CASSYSRGRVYYEQYF
j_call: TRBJ1-1; v_call: TRBV20-1; d_call: TRBD1; clone_size: few; cdr3_nt: TGCAGTGCTCAGGGGGGACAGGGGCACACTGAAGCTTTCTTT; cdr3_aa: CSAQGGQGHTEAFF
j_call: TRBJ2-4; v_call: TRBV28; d_call: TRBD1; clone_size: many; cdr3_nt: TGTGCCAGCAGTTTATTAGATTTTAGGGGGCCCAAAAACATTCAGTACTTC; cdr3_aa: CASSLLDFRGPKNIQYF
j_call: TRBJ1-5; v_call: TRBV20-1; d_call: -; clone_size: many; cdr3_nt: TGCAGTGCTATAGACCCGGGCAATCAGCCCCAGCATTTT; cdr3_aa: CSAIDPGNQPQHF
j_call: TRBJ2-3; v_call: TRBV7-6; d_call: TRBD2; clone_size: few; cdr3_nt: TGTGCCAGTTTCCGTAGCGGGGGCCCGGCAGATACGCAGTATTTT; cdr3_aa: CASFRSGGPADTQYF
j_call: TRBJ2-7; v_call: TRBV7-2; d_call: -; clone_size: -; cdr3_nt: TGTGCCAGCAGCTTAGTCGGTCGGCAGTACTTC; cdr3_aa: CASSLVGRQYF
j_call: TRBJ2-1; v_call: TRBV7-2; d_call: -; clone_size: -; cdr3_nt: TGTGCCAGCAGCTTCCTTAGGGTCCGGGGTGTGGATGAGCAGTTCTTC; cdr3_aa: CASSFLRVRGVDEQFF
j_call: TRBJ1-1; v_call: TRBV5-1; d_call: -; clone_size: few; cdr3_nt: TGCGCCAGCCACTTGGGACCGACGGATGTGAACACTGAAGCTTTCTTT; cdr3_aa: CASHLGPTDVNTEAFF
j_call: TRBJ1-1; v_call: TRBV4-3; d_call: TRBD1; clone_size: -; cdr3_nt: TGCGCCAGCAGCTTGGATGGACAGGGGGCTAGTAGTACTGAAGCTTTCTTT; cdr3_aa: CASSLDGQGASSTEAFF
j_call: TRBJ2-1; v_call: TRBV10-2; d_call: TRBD2; clone_size: many; cdr3_nt: TGCGCCAGCAGGCAAAGCGGGGGGGGAGGCCTCAATGAGCAGTTCTTC; cdr3_aa: CASRQSGGGGLNEQFF
j_call: TRBJ2-5; v_call: TRBV28; d_call: TRBD1; clone_size: many; cdr3_nt: TGTGCCAGCAGCTCCGGGACAGGCCAAGAGACCCAGTACTTC; cdr3_aa: CASSSGTGQETQYF
j_call: TRBJ2-2; v_call: TRBV7-3; d_call: -; clone_size: many; cdr3_nt: TGTGCCAGCAGCTGGGGGGCGAACACCGGGGAGCTGTTTTTT; cdr3_aa: CASSWGANTGELFF